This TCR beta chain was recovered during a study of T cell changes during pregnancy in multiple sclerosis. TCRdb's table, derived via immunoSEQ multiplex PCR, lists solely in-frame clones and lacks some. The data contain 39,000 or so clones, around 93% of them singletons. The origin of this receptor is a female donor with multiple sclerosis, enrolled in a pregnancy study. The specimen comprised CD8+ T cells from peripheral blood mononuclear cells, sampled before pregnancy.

DNA for the CDR3: TGTGCCAGCAGTTTAGTAGCGGGCGACTCCTACGAGCAGTACTTC. Protein sequence: CASSLVAGDSYEQYF. The V and J genes are TRBV28 and TRBJ2-7; 7 bases are shared with TRBD2. The CDR3 runs to 15 residues. The germline CDR1 and CDR2 sequences are MDHEN and SYDVKM. V was pared by 2 bases and J by 0 bases, with 4 bases of the junction left unmatched.